The present entry profiles one T cell receptor (beta chain) with its context. Recruitment covered roughly 24 US areas and drew participants whose ages spanned about 18 to 89 years. Clinical history reported by participants formed the basis on which cohorts were assigned. Donors in Cohort 3 who had recovered were those with two negative PCRs, healthcare professional clearance, or resolution of their symptoms. This CDR3 region has 12 residues. The ends lost 7 bases at V and 5 bases at J; junction bases unmatched: 1. The germline V gene has CDR1 SQVTM and CDR2 ANQGSEA. This sample stems from a study of blood T cell repertoires in COVID-19. The wider study: COVID-19 samples collected from the United States, Italy and Spain covered acute and convalescent phases.

Assay: immunoSEQ multiplex PCR; the TCRdb copy retains only in-frame clones and omits some. The sample includes 290,000 or so clones, 75% to 95% of them seen just once. This sequence was found in a woman aged 30 to 39 who had recovered from COVID-19. The V call is TRBV29-1, the J call TRBJ2-1, with 11 bases lining up with TRBD2. The source material was PBMCs or T cells enriched from blood (not recorded which). This chain's CDR3 is CSAGLADNEQFF. CDR3 nucleotides: TGCAGCGCGGGACTAGCGGACAATGAGCAGTTCTTC.